This TCR beta chain was obtained from a study of human T cells and chemical hapten exposure. About this clonotype itself: Its antigen is currently unknown.

Unique molecular identifiers were affixed to discrete cDNA molecules within the library. One entry per CDR3 protein, called by TCRdb with MiXCR from the RACE reads. Of tens of thousands of distinct CDR3 sequences detected, around 10% appear once; the ten largest clones hold about 4%. The time point is: patch test 1, 2 weeks after DPC sensitization. Treatment indicated: therapeutic diphenylcyclopropenone sensitization with weekly scalp DPC. The donor pool consisted of alopecia patients aged 18 to 70 years, considered suitable for DPC. General study results and limits: TCRs above 1 in 1000 frequency did not change with DPC sensitization.

The clonotype was recovered from a woman between 50 and 59 years old with alopecia areata. Some clones in this sample may be carry-over from other donors' samples. The sample here was whole blood, taken in connection with sensitization to the hapten diphenylcyclopropenone (DPC).

CDR3 sequence reads: CASSFLLRRTVSGNTIYF. DNA for the CDR3: TGTGCCAGCAGTTTCCTCCTTCGACGGACTGTCTCTGGAAACACCATATATTTT. The chain combines TRBV6-2 or TRBV6-3 with TRBJ1-3, with D uncertain. Trimming pared 4 bases from V and 0 bases from J, leaving 19 bases between. Germline CDR1 MNHEY, CDR2 SVGEGT. The CDR3 length is 18 residues.